Shown below are 9 T cell receptor beta chains from a single sample sequenced in a study of shared T cell receptors in the human thymus (dated by TCRdb to about 2021). The method behind the library was the immunoSEQ multiplex PCR assay. TCRdb retrieved this table from immuneACCESS and kept in-frame rearrangements only. Not all clones are present; in checked studies, unresolved V genes account for under half, and no reason is known for the remainder. The sample table contains roughly 660,000 clones; only one count was recorded for approximately 90% of them. The ten largest account for 0.008% to 0.011% of the sample. This same sample was also taken into another study, of human thymus T cells.

The material sequenced was thymocytes. Every receptor here comes from a boy younger than two with a congenital heart defect. Donor details come from another sample of the same person, matched by shared clones.

This chain links TRBV7-9 with TRBJ2-1; TRBD2 is a possible D gene (5 bases). V was clipped by 5 bases and J by 5 bases, with 10 bases between them. Germline V gene sequence: CDR1 SEHNR, CDR2 FQNEAQ (reference sequence). The CDR3 has 13 amino acids. The CDR3 reads CASSVKADNEQFF. In nucleotides, the CDR3 is TGTGCCAGCAGCGTGAAAGCGGACAATGAGCAGTTCTTC. The complete variable domain, with remaining parts taken from reference TRBV7-9 and TRBJ2-1, reads DTGVSQNPRHKITKRGQNVTFRCDPISEHNRLYWYRQTLGQGPEFLTYFQNEAQLEKSRLLSDRFSAERPKGSFSTLEIQRTEQGDSAMYLCASSVKADNEQFFGPGTRLTVL.

This clone was detected once. The chain couples TRBV11-2 to TRBJ2-5; 7 bases agree with TRBD1. Germline V CDR1 and CDR2: SGHAT, FQNNGV. Trimming cost V 2 bases and J 5 bases; bases outside gene matches: 14. The CDR3 length is 17 residues. The DNA for the CDR3 is TGTGCCAGCAGCTTATCGCCCGCGACCACAGGGGAGGAGACCCAGTACTTC. This encodes CASSLSPATTGEETQYF.

V and J are TRBV6-5 and TRBJ1-2; D call uncertain. V dropped 4 bases and J dropped 2 bases, with 17 bases sitting between them. Germline assignment: CDR1 MNHEY and CDR2 SVGAGI. This CDR3 contains 16 residues. The DNA of the CDR3 is TGTGCCAGCAGTTCCTACGGAGACGGATTAAACTATGGCTACACCTTC. Its translation is CASSSYGDGLNYGYTF.

The V gene is TRBV4-1, the J gene TRBJ1-4, with TRBD1 matching 7 bases. The ends lost 0 bases at V and 7 bases at J; junction bases unmatched: 5. The length of the CDR3 is 15 residues. Germline CDR1 and CDR2: MGHRA and YSYEKL. The CDR3 DNA reads as TGCGCCAGCAGCCAAGATCGTCAGGGGGGTGAAAAACTGTTTTTT. This codes for CASSQDRQGGEKLFF.

This clone has only one observation. The V call is TRBV28, the J call TRBJ1-5, with 9 bases aligning to TRBD1. V was clipped by 5 bases and J by 6 bases; unmatched bases: 2. CDR3 size: 13 residues. The germline CDR1 and CDR2 sequences are MDHEN and SYDVKM. The CDR3 region has the DNA TGTGCCAGCAGTCACAGGGGGCTTCAGCCCCAGCATTTT. This gives the protein CASSHRGLQPQHF.

The sample holds one count of this clone. The gene calls are TRBV29-1 and TRBJ2-7; a possible D gene is TRBD2 (6 bases). This CDR3 has 12 amino acids. Germline lookup yields CDR1 SQVTM and CDR2 ANQGSEA. Trimming removed 4 bases at V and 3 bases at J, with 10 bases between. CDR3 bases: TGCAGCGTTGTGGAGGGGAACTACGAGCAGTACTTC. Protein sequence: CSVVEGNYEQYF.

This chain joins TRBV15 and TRBJ2-3; 8 nucleotides match TRBD2. This CDR3 is built from 18 residues. Germline CDR1 and CDR2: LNHNV and YYDKDF (reference sequence). The V gene end was trimmed by 9 bases and the J gene end by 5 bases; junction bases not matched to a gene: 22. The CDR3: CATGGVPRAGGIEDTQYF. The CDR3 nucleotides read TGTGCCACGGGTGGGGTCCCCCGGGCGGGAGGCATTGAAGATACGCAGTATTTT.

The chain combines TRBV28 with TRBJ1-1; 7 bases agree with TRBD1. The CDR3 covers 13 residues. Per the germline V gene, CDR1 is MDHEN and CDR2 is SYDVKM. The ends lost 5 bases at V and 3 bases at J; junction bases unmatched: 3. CDR3 sequence reads: CASSRDSHTEAFF. Written as DNA, the CDR3 is TGTGCCAGCAGTAGGGACAGCCACACTGAAGCTTTCTTT.

The chain recombines TRBV7-2 with TRBJ1-4, with D possibly being TRBD1 (6 bases). The CDR3 runs to 14 residues. Trimming removed 4 bases from V and 4 bases from J, with 10 bases in between. Germline CDR1 SGHTA, CDR2 FQGNSA. CDR3 sequence (DNA): TGTGCCAGCAGCTCGGGACAAGATAATGAAAAACTGTTTTTT. Its protein product is CASSSGQDNEKLFF.